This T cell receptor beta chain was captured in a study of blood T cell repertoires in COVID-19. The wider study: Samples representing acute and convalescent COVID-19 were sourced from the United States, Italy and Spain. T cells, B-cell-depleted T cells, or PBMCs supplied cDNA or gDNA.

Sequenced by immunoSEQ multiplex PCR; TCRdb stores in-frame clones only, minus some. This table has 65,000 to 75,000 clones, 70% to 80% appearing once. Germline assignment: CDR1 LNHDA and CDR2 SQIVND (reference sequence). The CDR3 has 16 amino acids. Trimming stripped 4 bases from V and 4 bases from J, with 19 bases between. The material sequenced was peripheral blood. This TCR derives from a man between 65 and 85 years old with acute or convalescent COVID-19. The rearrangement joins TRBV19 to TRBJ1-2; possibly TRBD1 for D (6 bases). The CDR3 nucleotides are TGTGCCAGTAGTACTGACCCGGGACATCTAACCTATGGCTACACCTTC. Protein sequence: CASSTDPGHLTYGYTF.